The T cell receptor beta chain described here comes from a study of OX40 agonist ivuxolimab in advanced cancers. Across the study: Three patients responded partially, comprising one with hepatocellular carcinoma and two with cutaneous melanoma. Overall study findings and caveats: Clonal expansion was among the lowest in partial responders at 0.1-3.0 mg/kg, especially CD8+.

This table comes from immunoSEQ multiplex PCR, and its TCRdb copy is limited to in-frame clones, with some not included. The data show some 86,000 clones, about 85% seen once. About this clone itself: Its antigen is currently unknown.

This TCR came from an adult with an advanced solid tumor such as melanoma, head and neck, liver or kidney cancer. The sample here was CD4+ or CD8+ T cells sorted from blood, taken in a trial of the OX40 agonist ivuxolimab.

The CDR3 DNA is TGTGCCAGCAGTCGCTTCACTAGCGTCGGCTCCTACAATGAGCAGTTCTTC. Its translation is CASSRFTSVGSYNEQFF. This chain joins TRBV28 and TRBJ2-1; 7 bases fit TRBD2. J lost 0 bases, V lost 5 bases, and 10 bases had no gene match. This CDR3 region has 17 residues. The germline V gene has CDR1 MDHEN and CDR2 SYDVKM.